This T cell receptor beta chain was obtained from a study of cytomegalovirus exposure and HLA in healthy donors. Study details: Ancestry clustering placed roughly 86% of around 400 genotyped donors in the Caucasian-associated cluster.

13 Jbeta primers and 60 Vbeta primers were used for the PCR. Produced via immunoSEQ multiplex PCR; TCRdb's table is partial and in-frame only. The data show fewer than 200,000 clones, 82% seen once. This CDR3 is 14 amino acids long. Germline V gives CDR1 SGHAT, CDR2 FQNNGV. V gave up 5 bases and J gave up 7 bases; unmatched junction bases: 8. Study-wide results and limits: Accurate predictions that matched the HLA-A and HLA-B alleles of most subjects were reportedly made from TCR beta sequences. In a later analysis, HLA-associated beta chains showed higher expansion and lower generation probabilities than comparable chains. Cytomegalovirus-associated status was assigned to 164 TCR beta chains.

This clone is a singleton in its sample. Its antigen is not known. The clonotype comes from a male donor in good health and CMV-seronegative. This chain links TRBV11-2 with TRBJ1-5, with 7 bases identical to TRBD1. The sequenced sample consisted of PBMCs. The CDR3 region has the DNA TGTGCCAGCAGCGTTGACAGGGTGGGCCAGCCCCAGCATTTT. It encodes CASSVDRVGQPQHF. Using reference TRBV11-2 and TRBJ1-5 for the parts outside the CDR3, the full variable domain is EAGVAQSPRYKIIEKRQSVAFWCNPISGHATLYWYQQILGQGPKLLIQFQNNGVVDDSQLPKDRFSAERLKGVDSTLKIQPAKLEDSAVYLCASSVDRVGQPQHFGDGTRLSIL.